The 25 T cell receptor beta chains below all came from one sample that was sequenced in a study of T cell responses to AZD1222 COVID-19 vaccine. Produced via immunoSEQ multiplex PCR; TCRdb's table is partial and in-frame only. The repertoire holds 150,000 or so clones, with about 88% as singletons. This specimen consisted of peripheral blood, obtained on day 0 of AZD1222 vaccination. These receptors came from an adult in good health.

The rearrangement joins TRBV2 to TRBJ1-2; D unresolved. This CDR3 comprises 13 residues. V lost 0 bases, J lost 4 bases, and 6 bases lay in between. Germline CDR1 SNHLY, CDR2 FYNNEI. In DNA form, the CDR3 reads TGTGCCAGCAGTGAAGCGGAGATCTATGGCTACACCTTC. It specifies CASSEAEIYGYTF.

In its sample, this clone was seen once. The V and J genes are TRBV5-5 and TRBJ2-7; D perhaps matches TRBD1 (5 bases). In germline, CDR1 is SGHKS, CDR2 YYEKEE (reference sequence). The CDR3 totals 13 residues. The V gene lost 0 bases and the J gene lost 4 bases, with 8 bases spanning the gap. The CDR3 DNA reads TGTGCCAGCAGCTTGGGAGACAGATACGAGCAGTACTTC. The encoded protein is CASSLGDRYEQYF.

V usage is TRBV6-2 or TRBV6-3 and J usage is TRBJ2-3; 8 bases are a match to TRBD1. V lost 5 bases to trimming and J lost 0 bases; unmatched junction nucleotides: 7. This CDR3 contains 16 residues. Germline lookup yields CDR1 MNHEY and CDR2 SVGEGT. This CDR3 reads CASSTVWTGSTDTQYF. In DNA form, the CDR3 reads TGTGCCAGCAGTACCGTGTGGACAGGGAGCACAGATACGCAGTATTTT.

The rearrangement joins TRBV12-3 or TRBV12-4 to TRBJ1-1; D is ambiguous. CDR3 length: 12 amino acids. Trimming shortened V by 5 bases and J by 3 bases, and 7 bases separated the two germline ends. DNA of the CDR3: TGTGCCAGCAGTCCCGGGTACACTGAAGCTTTCTTT. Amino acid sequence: CASSPGYTEAFF.

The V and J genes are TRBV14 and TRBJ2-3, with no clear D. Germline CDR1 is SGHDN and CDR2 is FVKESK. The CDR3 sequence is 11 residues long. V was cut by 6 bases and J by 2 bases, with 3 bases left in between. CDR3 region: CASSHTDTQYF. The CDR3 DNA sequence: TGTGCCAGCAGTCACACAGATACGCAGTATTTT. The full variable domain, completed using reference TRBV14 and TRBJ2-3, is EAGVTQFPSHSVIEKGQTVTLRCDPISGHDNLYWYRRVMGKEIKFLLHFVKESKQDESGMPNNRFLAERTGGTYSTLKVQPAELEDSGVYFCASSHTDTQYFGPGTRLTVL.

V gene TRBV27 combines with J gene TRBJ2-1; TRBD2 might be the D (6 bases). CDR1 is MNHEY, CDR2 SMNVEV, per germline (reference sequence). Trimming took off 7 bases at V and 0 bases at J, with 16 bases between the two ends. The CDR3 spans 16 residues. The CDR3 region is CASKPHGGSSYNEQFF. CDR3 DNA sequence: TGTGCCAGCAAACCTCATGGGGGGAGCTCCTACAATGAGCAGTTCTTC.

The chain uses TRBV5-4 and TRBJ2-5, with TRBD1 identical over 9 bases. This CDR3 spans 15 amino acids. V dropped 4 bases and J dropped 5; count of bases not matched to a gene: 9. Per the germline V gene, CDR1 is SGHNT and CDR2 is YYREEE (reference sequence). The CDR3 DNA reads TGTGCCAGCAGCCAGCCGACAGGGGGAGAGGAGACCCAGTACTTC. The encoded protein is CASSQPTGGEETQYF. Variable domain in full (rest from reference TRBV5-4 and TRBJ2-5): ETGVTQSPTHLIKTRGQQVTLRCSSQSGHNTVSWYQQALGQGPQFIFQYYREEENGRGNFPPRFSGLQFPNYSSELNVNALELDDSALYLCASSQPTGGEETQYFGPGTRLLVL.

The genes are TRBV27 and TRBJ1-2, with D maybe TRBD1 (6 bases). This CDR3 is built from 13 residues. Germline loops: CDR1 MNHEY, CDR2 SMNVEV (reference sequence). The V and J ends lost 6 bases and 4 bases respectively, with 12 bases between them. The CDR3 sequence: CASRAGATYGYTF. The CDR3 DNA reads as TGTGCCAGCAGGGCAGGGGCAACCTATGGCTACACCTTC.

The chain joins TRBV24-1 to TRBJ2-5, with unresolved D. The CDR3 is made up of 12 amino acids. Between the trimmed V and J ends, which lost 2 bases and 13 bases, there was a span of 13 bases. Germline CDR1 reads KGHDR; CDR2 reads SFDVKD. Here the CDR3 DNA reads TGTGCCACCAGTGATTCGGCCTCTTCGTGGTACTTC. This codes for CATSDSASSWYF.

CDR3 region: CAISDGLYGYTF. The DNA of the CDR3 is TGTGCCATCAGTGACGGCCTCTATGGCTACACCTTC. This chain uses TRBV10-3 with TRBJ1-2; D ambiguous. The CDR3 spans 12 residues. Germline V gene lookup returns CDR1 ENHRY and CDR2 SYGVKD. V was pared by 3 bases and J by 4 bases, with 6 bases between.

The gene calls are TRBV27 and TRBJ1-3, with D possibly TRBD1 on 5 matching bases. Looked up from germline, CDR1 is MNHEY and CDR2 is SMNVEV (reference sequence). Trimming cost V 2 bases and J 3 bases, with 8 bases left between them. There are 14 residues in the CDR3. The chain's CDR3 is CASSLGGVGNTIYF. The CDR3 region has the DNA TGTGCCAGCAGTTTAGGGGGAGTTGGAAACACCATATATTTT.

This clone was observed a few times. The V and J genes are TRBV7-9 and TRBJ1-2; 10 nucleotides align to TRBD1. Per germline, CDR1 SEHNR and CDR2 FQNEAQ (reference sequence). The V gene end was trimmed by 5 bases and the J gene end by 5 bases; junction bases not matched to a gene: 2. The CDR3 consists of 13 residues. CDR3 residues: CASSRDRGYGYTF. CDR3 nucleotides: TGTGCCAGCAGCCGGGACAGGGGTTATGGCTACACCTTC. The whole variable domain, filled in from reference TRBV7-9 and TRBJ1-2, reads DTGVSQNPRHKITKRGQNVTFRCDPISEHNRLYWYRQTLGQGPEFLTYFQNEAQLEKSRLLSDRFSAERPKGSFSTLEIQRTEQGDSAMYLCASSRDRGYGYTFGSGTRLTVV.

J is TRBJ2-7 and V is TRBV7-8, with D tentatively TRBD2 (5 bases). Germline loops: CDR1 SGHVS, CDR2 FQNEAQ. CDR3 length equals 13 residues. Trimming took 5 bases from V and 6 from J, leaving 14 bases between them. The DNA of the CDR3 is TGTGCCAGCAGCCAAACATACCGGGGCGAGCAGTACTTC. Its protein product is CASSQTYRGEQYF.

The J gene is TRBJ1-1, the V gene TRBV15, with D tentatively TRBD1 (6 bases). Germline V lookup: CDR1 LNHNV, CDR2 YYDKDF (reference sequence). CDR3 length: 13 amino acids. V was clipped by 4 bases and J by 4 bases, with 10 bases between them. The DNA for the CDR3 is TGTGCCACCAGCACTTCCAGGGGCACTGAAGCTTTCTTT. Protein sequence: CATSTSRGTEAFF. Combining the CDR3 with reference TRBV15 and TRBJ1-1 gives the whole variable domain DAMVIQNPRYQVTQFGKPVTLSCSQTLNHNVMYWYQQKSSQAPKLLFHYYDKDFNNEADTPDNFQSRRPNTSFCFLDIRSPGLGDTAMYLCATSTSRGTEAFFGQGTRLTVV.

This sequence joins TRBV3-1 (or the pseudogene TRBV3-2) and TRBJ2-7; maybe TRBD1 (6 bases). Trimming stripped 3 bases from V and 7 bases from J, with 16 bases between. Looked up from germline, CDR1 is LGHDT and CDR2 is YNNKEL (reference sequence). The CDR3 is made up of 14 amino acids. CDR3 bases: TGTGCCAGCAGCCATACAGGGTATGGGCGGGAGCAGTACTTC. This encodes CASSHTGYGREQYF.

This chain's CDR3 is CATRVAGAPGTQYF. The CDR3 nucleotides are TGTGCCACCCGGGTAGCGGGGGCCCCTGGTACGCAGTATTTT. The chain links TRBV15 to TRBJ2-3; 9 bases are shared with TRBD2. Losses at the gene ends were 8 bases for V and 8 bases for J; bases not matched to a gene: 11. CDR1 is LNHNV, CDR2 YYDKDF, per germline (reference sequence). The CDR3 totals 14 residues.

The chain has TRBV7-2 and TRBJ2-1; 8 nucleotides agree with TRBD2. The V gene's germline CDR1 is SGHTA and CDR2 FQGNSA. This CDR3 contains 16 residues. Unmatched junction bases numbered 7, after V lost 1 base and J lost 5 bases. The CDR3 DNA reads TGTGCCAGCAGCTTAGGTCTGGCGGGGGGTAACAATGAGCAGTTCTTC. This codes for CASSLGLAGGNNEQFF.

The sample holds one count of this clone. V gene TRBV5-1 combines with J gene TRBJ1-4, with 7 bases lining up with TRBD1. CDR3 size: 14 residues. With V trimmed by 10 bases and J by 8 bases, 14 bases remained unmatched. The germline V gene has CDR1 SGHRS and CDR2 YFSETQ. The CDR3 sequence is CASGEGQLTEKLFF. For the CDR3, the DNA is TGCGCCTCGGGGGAGGGACAGCTAACGGAAAAACTGTTTTTT.

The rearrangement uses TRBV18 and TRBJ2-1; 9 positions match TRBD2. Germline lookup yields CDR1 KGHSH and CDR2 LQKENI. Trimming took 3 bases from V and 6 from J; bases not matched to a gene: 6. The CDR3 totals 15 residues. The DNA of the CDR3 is TGTGCCAGCTCACCCTCGGTAGCGGGGGCCAATGAGCAGTTCTTC. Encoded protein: CASSPSVAGANEQFF. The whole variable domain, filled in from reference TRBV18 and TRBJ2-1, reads NAGVMQNPRHLVRRRGQEARLRCSPMKGHSHVYWYRQLPEEGLKFMVYLQKENIIDESGMPKERFSAEFPKEGPSILRIQQVVRGDSAAYFCASSPSVAGANEQFFGPGTRLTVL.

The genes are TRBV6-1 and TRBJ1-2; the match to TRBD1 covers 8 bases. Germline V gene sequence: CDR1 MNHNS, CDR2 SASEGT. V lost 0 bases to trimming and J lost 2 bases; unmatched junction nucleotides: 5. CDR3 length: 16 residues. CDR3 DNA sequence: TGTGCCAGCAGTGAAGCCCGGACAGGGTTCAACTATGGCTACACCTTC. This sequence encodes CASSEARTGFNYGYTF.

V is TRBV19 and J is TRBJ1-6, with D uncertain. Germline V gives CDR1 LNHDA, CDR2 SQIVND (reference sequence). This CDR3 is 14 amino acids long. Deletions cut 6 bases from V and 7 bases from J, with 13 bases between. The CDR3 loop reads CASSLEGTNSPLHF. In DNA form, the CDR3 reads TGTGCCAGTAGCCTAGAGGGTACCAATTCACCCCTCCACTTT.

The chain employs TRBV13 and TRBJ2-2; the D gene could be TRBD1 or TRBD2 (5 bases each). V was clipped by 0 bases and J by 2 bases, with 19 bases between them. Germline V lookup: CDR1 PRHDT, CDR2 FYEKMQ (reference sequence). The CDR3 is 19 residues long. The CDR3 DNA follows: TGTGCCAGCAGCTTAGGGCGGTTCCGGGACGGGAAAAACACCGGGGAGCTGTTTTTT. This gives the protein CASSLGRFRDGKNTGELFF.

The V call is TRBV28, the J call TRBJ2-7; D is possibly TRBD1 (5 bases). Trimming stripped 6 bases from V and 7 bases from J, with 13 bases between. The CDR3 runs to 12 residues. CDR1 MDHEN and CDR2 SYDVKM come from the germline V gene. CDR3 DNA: TGTGCCAGCAGCTCGACAGAGAGGGAGCAGTACTTC. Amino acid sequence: CASSSTEREQYF.

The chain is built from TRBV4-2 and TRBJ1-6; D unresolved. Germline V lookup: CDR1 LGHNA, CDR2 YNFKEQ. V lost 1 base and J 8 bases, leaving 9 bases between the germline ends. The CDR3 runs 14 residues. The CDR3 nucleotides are TGTGCCAGCAGCCAAGGTGACGGCTATTCACCCCTCCACTTT. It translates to CASSQGDGYSPLHF.

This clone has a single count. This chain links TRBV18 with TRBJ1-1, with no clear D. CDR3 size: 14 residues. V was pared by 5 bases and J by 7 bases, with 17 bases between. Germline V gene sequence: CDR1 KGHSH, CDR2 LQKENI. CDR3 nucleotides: TGTGCCAGCTCATTTAGGGAGGGTGGTCGTGAAGCTTTCTTT. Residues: CASSFREGGREAFF.